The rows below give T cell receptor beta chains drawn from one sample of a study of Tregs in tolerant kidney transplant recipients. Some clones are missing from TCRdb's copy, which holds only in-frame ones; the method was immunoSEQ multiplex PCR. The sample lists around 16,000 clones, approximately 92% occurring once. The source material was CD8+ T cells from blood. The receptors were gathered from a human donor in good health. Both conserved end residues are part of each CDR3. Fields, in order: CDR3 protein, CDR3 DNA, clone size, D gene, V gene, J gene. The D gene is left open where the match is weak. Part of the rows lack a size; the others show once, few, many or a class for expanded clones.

CAWSPGLPYNEQFF	TGTGCCTGGAGCCCGGGCCTTCCCTACAATGAGCAGTTCTTC	.	.	TRBV30	TRBJ2-1
CSGTGITEAFF	TGCAGCGGAACAGGGATCACTGAAGCTTTCTTT	.	.	TRBV29-1	TRBJ1-1
CASSSYSGESSYEQYF	TGTGCCAGCAGCTCCTATAGCGGGGAAAGCTCCTACGAGCAGTACTTC	once	TRBD2	TRBV7-8	TRBJ2-7
CASSGSSMTDIQYF	TGTGCCAGCTCCGGTTCATCGATGACGGACATTCAGTACTTC	once	.	TRBV2	TRBJ2-4
CASSELLAGVDEQFF	TGTGCCAGCAGTGAACTACTAGCGGGAGTGGATGAGCAGTTCTTC	.	TRBD2	TRBV6-1	TRBJ2-1
CASSYPSQDPRDTQYF	TGTGCCAGCAGCTATCCTTCTCAGGACCCCCGAGATACGCAGTATTTT	.	.	TRBV7-8	TRBJ2-3
CASRDRDRGTGELFF	TGTGCCAGCAGGGACCGGGACAGGGGGACCGGGGAGCTGTTTTTT	.	TRBD1	TRBV28	TRBJ2-2
CACWAGGETQYF	TGTGCCTGTTGGGCTGGGGGGGAGACCCAGTACTTC	.	.	TRBV30	TRBJ2-5
CSVQGNTEAFF	TGCAGCGTCCAGGGGAACACTGAAGCTTTCTTT	.	.	TRBV29-1	TRBJ1-1
CASSEGTSGRAYNEQFF	TGTGCCAGCAGCGAGGGGACTAGCGGGAGGGCCTACAATGAGCAGTTCTTC	once	TRBD2	TRBV9	TRBJ2-1
CASSSVHPPVGEKLFF	TGTGCCAGCAGCTCGGTCCACCCCCCTGTTGGAGAAAAACTGTTTTTT	.	.	TRBV11-3	TRBJ1-4
CASSLAAGVPLTEQFF	TGTGCCAGCAGCTTAGCAGCAGGGGTCCCCCTAACGGAGCAGTTCTTC	.	.	TRBV7-8	TRBJ2-1
CASSLGPRNIQYF	TGTGCCAGCAGCTTGGGACCGAGAAACATTCAGTACTTC	.	.	TRBV5-6	TRBJ2-4
CASSIEVVGEGTNTEAFF	TGTGCCAGTAGTATAGAGGTTGTCGGGGAGGGAACGAACACTGAAGCTTTCTTT	.	.	TRBV19	TRBJ1-1
CASSPTGGAYGYTF	TGTGCCAGCAGCCCCACGGGAGGGGCCTATGGCTACACCTTC	.	.	TRBV11-2	TRBJ1-2
CASSLESGKTYEQYF	TGTGCCAGCAGCTTAGAGAGCGGGAAAACCTACGAGCAGTACTTC	.	TRBD2	TRBV7-9	TRBJ2-7
CSDQGLAEAFF	TGCAGCGATCAGGGGTTGGCTGAAGCTTTCTTT	.	.	TRBV29-1	TRBJ1-1
CASSLDLGGLPYGYTF	TGCGCCAGCAGCTTGGATTTAGGGGGCCTTCCCTATGGCTACACCTTC	.	TRBD1	TRBV5-1	TRBJ1-2